These T cell receptor beta chains were read from a single sample in a study of blood T cell repertoires in COVID-19. Clones were sequenced by immunoSEQ multiplex PCR, and TCRdb holds only the in-frame ones, with some missing. The sample includes about 220,000 clones, 82% seen only once; the top ten take about 3.3%. Sequencing used PBMCs or T cells enriched from blood (not recorded which). All receptors derive from a woman aged 55-69 years who had recovered from COVID-19. CDR3s include the opening cysteine and the closing phenylalanine or tryptophan. The D gene is left open where the match is weak. Clone size is not always given. Where it is, it says once, few, many or a class for expanded clones.

j_call	v_call	d_call	clone_size	cdr3_aa	cdr3_nt
TRBJ2-1	TRBV4-2	NA	few	CASSQDQVVREQFF	TGTGCCAGCAGCCAAGATCAGGTGGTTCGTGAGCAGTTCTTC
TRBJ2-2	TRBV6-4	NA	once	CASSDQLLTGELFF	TGTGCCAGCAGTGACCAACTCCTCACCGGGGAGCTGTTTTTT
TRBJ1-1	TRBV5-1	NA	once	CASSQYSYNTEAFF	TGCGCCAGCAGTCAGTACAGCTATAACACTGAAGCTTTCTTT
TRBJ2-3	TRBV19	TRBD2	NA	CASRPRLAGFTDTQYF	TGTGCCAGTAGGCCAAGACTAGCGGGTTTCACAGATACGCAGTATTTT
TRBJ2-7	TRBV7-9	TRBD1	NA	CASSARDRGPHEQYF	TGTGCCAGCAGCGCCCGGGACAGGGGACCCCACGAGCAGTACTTC
TRBJ2-7	TRBV11-3	NA	NA	CASSSAGYEQYF	TGTGCCAGCAGCTCCGCAGGATACGAGCAGTACTTC
TRBJ1-3	TRBV14	NA	few	CASSRTAGNTIYF	TGTGCCAGCAGCCGGACAGCAGGAAACACCATATATTTT
TRBJ1-5	TRBV5-1	TRBD1	NA	CASSPGQGGQPQHF	TGCGCCAGCAGCCCGGGACAGGGTGGTCAGCCCCAGCATTTT
TRBJ2-5	TRBV11-1	TRBD2	NA	CASSLREGETQYF	TGTGCCAGCAGCTTAAGGGAGGGGGAGACCCAGTACTTC
TRBJ2-7	TRBV11-2	NA	NA	CASSLVGGAVEQYF	TGTGCCAGCAGCTTAGTTGGTGGGGCCGTCGAGCAGTACTTC
TRBJ1-1	TRBV2	NA	NA	CASSEGGRPNTEAFF	TGTGCCAGCAGTGAGGGGGGACGGCCGAACACTGAAGCTTTCTTT
TRBJ2-5	TRBV10-3	TRBD1	NA	CAINAGDSQETQYF	TGTGCCATCAATGCCGGGGACAGCCAAGAGACCCAGTACTTC
TRBJ1-2	TRBV19	NA	few	CASSIEGGGANYGYTF	TGTGCCAGTAGTATAGAGGGTGGCGGAGCTAACTATGGCTACACCTTC
TRBJ2-7	TRBV12-5	TRBD1	NA	CASGLVMVGGQGTSYEQYF	TGTGCTAGTGGTTTGGTAATGGTTGGAGGACAGGGGACCTCCTACGAGCAGTACTTC
TRBJ1-1	TRBV30	NA	NA	CAWSELRNTEAFF	TGTGCCTGGAGTGAACTGCGGAACACTGAAGCTTTCTTT
TRBJ2-6	TRBV23-1	NA	NA	CASSQAGGANVLTF	TGCGCCAGCAGTCAAGCAGGTGGGGCCAACGTCCTGACTTTC
TRBJ2-7	TRBV4-3	NA	NA	CASSQVAHDPTGLYF	TGCGCCAGCAGCCAAGTGGCCCATGACCCGACAGGATTGTACTTC
TRBJ2-7	TRBV14	TRBD1	NA	CASSPKIGRGQGPSYEQYF	TGTGCCAGCAGCCCGAAGATCGGCAGGGGGCAGGGACCCTCCTACGAGCAGTACTTC
TRBJ2-1	TRBV13	NA	NA	CASSPMQFNEQFF	TGTGCCAGCAGCCCAATGCAGTTCAATGAGCAGTTCTTC
TRBJ1-5	TRBV6-2/TRBV6-3	NA	NA	CASSLTGSSNQPQHF	TGTGCCAGCAGCCTAACAGGGAGTAGCAATCAGCCCCAGCATTTT
TRBJ2-6	TRBV4-1	NA	NA	CASSYNAETGANVLTF	TGCGCCAGCAGCTATAATGCGGAGACTGGGGCCAACGTCCTGACTTTC
TRBJ2-2	TRBV4-3	NA	NA	CASSQDRLNANTGELFF	TGCGCCAGCAGCCAAGACAGGCTCAATGCGAACACCGGGGAGCTGTTTTTT
TRBJ1-3	TRBV7-9	TRBD1	NA	CASSSKGQGSSGNTIYF	TGTGCCAGCAGCTCTAAGGGACAGGGCTCCTCTGGAAACACCATATATTTT
TRBJ1-2	TRBV6-5	NA	NA	CASSINIGYGYTF	TGTGCCAGCAGCATAAATATCGGCTATGGCTACACCTTC
TRBJ1-1	TRBV4-2	NA	NA	CASSQVQNMNTEAFF	TGTGCCAGCAGCCAGGTACAGAACATGAACACTGAAGCTTTCTTT
TRBJ1-5	TRBV18	NA	NA	CASSPPARDQPQHF	TGTGCCAGCTCACCACCTGCCAGGGATCAGCCCCAGCATTTT
TRBJ1-1	TRBV27	TRBD1	NA	CASNRQGRNTEAFF	TGTGCCAGCAACCGACAGGGGAGGAACACTGAAGCTTTCTTT
TRBJ1-4	TRBV5-1	NA	NA	CASSSGGRGLEKLFF	TGCGCCAGCAGCTCGGGAGGACGGGGGTTGGAAAAACTGTTTTTT
TRBJ1-4	TRBV5-6	NA	few	CASSLGSGEGEKLFF	TGTGCCAGCAGCTTGGGTTCAGGGGAGGGTGAAAAACTGTTTTTT
TRBJ1-1	TRBV11-2	NA	NA	CASSFSTDTEAFF	TGTGCCAGCAGCTTCTCGACAGACACTGAAGCTTTCTTT
TRBJ2-1	TRBV18	NA	NA	CASSPREGNEQFF	TGTGCCAGCTCACCGCGGGAAGGGAATGAGCAGTTCTTC
TRBJ2-1	TRBV4-1	TRBD2	NA	CASSQDGGLVGGQFF	TGCGCCAGCAGCCAAGATGGAGGACTAGTGGGTGGGCAGTTCTTC
TRBJ1-2	TRBV6-5	NA	NA	CASSYSIGHKNYGYTF	TGTGCCAGCAGTTACTCGATCGGACACAAGAACTATGGCTACACCTTC
TRBJ1-2	TRBV5-4	NA	NA	CASTVGGRHGYTF	TGTGCCAGCACAGTAGGGGGTCGGCATGGCTACACCTTC
TRBJ1-2	TRBV7-8	NA	NA	CASSLARDNYGYTF	TGTGCCAGCAGCTTAGCGCGGGACAACTATGGCTACACCTTC
TRBJ1-3	TRBV6-1	NA	NA	CASSDHRDIRYF	TGTGCCAGCAGTGACCACAGGGATATAAGATATTTT